This T cell receptor beta chain is drawn from a study of blood T cell repertoires in COVID-19. This clone was seen only once. Generated by immunoSEQ multiplex PCR, the TCRdb table keeps only in-frame clones and is missing some. This table has some 220,000 clones, approximately 85% appearing once. V dropped 2 bases and J dropped 4; count of bases not matched to a gene: 6. The CDR3 totals 15 residues. Germline loops: CDR1 SGHTA, CDR2 FQGTGA. The origin of this receptor is a woman between 65 and 79 years old with COVID-19, enrolled during active disease. The sample comprised peripheral blood. The chain uses TRBV7-3 and TRBJ2-3; 7 bases line up with TRBD1. The CDR3 loop is CASSLRQGKSDTQYF. The CDR3, as DNA: TGTGCCAGCAGCTTACGACAGGGAAAGTCAGATACGCAGTATTTT.